This T cell receptor (beta chain) was sequenced for a study of control samples from healthy donors and cancer patients. V was shortened by 4 bases and J by 7 bases, with 14 bases between the two germline ends. Germline lookup yields CDR1 GTSNPN and CDR2 SVGIG (reference sequence). The CDR3 contains 14 residues. The repertoire was sequenced with immunoSEQ multiplex PCR; TCRdb's copy has only in-frame clones and lacks some. The repertoire includes 85,000 to 100,000 clones, about four fifths of them detected once, and roughly 2% sits in the top ten. The rearrangement uses TRBV30 and TRBJ1-6; tentative D call: TRBD1 (5 bases). This TCR derives from a man in his 60s in good health. Sample: blood. This CDR3 reads CAWNLGVANSPLHF. The DNA of the CDR3 is TGTGCCTGGAACTTGGGGGTGGCCAATTCACCCCTCCACTTT.